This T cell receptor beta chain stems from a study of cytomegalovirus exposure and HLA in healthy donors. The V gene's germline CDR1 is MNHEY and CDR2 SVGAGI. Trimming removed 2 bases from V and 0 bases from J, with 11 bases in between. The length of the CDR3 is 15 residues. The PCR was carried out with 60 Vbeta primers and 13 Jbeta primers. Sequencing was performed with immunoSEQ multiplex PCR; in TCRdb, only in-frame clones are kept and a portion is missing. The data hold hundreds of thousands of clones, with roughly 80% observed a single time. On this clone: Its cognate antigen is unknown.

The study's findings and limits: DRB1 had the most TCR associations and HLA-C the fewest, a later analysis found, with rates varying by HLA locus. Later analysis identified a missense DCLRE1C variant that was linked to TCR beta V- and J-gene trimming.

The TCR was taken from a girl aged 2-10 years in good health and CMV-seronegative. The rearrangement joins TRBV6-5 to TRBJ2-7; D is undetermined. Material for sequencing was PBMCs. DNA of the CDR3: TGTGCCAGCAGTTACCGCCCCGCGAGCTCCTACGAGCAGTACTTC. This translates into CASSYRPASSYEQYF.